The 30 T cell receptor beta chains below were found in one sample sequenced in a study of post-analysis software for immune sequencing data. Antigens of these TCRs are unknown. Libraries were made from TCR beta cDNA, and they carried unique molecular identifiers. Each CDR3 protein gets one entry after TCRdb re-called the PCR reads with MiXCR. Seen here are approximately 630,000 distinct CDR3 sequences, 55% to 60% observed once, and the top ten hold roughly 10%. The study's findings and limits: Controls had lower frequencies than patients of about five TRBV segments, which included TRBV5-6, TRBV5-1 and TRBV20-1.

Material for sequencing was blood. These receptors all stem from a girl aged 2-10 years with multiple sclerosis.

The V and J genes are TRBV5-1 and TRBJ2-3; 7 positions match TRBD1. This CDR3 has 15 amino acids. Germline assignment: CDR1 SGHRS and CDR2 YFSETQ. Trimming cost V 3 bases and J 2 bases; bases outside gene matches: 6. The CDR3 coding sequence is TGCGCCAGCAGCTCCGGACAGGCTTTCACAGATACGCAGTATTTT. Its protein is CASSSGQAFTDTQYF. The full variable domain, with the rest looked up from reference TRBV5-1 and TRBJ2-3, is KAGVTQTPRYLIKTRGQQVTLSCSPISGHRSVSWYQQTPGQGLQFLFEYFSETQRNKGNFPGRFSGRQFSNSRSEMNVSTLELGDSALYLCASSSGQAFTDTQYFGPGTRLTVL.

The chain employs TRBV7-2 and TRBJ1-2, with unresolved D. Trimming took 0 bases from V and 5 from J, leaving 16 bases between them. There are 16 residues in the CDR3. From germline, CDR1 is SGHTA and CDR2 FQGNSA. CDR3 sequence: CASSLAGVGIDYGYTF. The CDR3 DNA is TGTGCCAGCAGCTTAGCTGGGGTGGGGATTGATTATGGCTACACCTTC.

Concerning this clonotype: A read error may account for a junction end that differs from germline. The rearrangement joins TRBV5-1 to TRBJ2-5, with D hard to call. CDR3 length: 11 amino acids. From germline, CDR1 is SGHRS and CDR2 YFSETQ. CDR3 sequence: CTSSFGETQYF. The DNA of the CDR3 is TGCACCAGCAGCTTTGGAGAGACCCAGTACTTC.

V and J are TRBV25-1 and TRBJ2-3, with 7 nucleotides matching TRBD2. J gave up 6 bases and V 5 bases, and 17 bases lay outside the gene matches. Germline values: CDR1 MGHDK, CDR2 SYGVNS. This CDR3 spans 17 amino acids. CDR3 loop: CASSPSGGDYLLDTQYF. CDR3 sequence (DNA): TGTGCCAGCAGTCCATCCGGCGGGGACTACCTACTGGATACGCAGTATTTT.

The rearrangement links TRBV6-2 or TRBV6-3 to TRBJ2-1; TRBD2 matches at 11 bases. The junction had 12 bases not matched to a gene; V was cut back by 8 bases and J by 6 bases. Germline V lookup: CDR1 MNHEY, CDR2 SVGEGT. This CDR3 has 16 amino acids. The CDR3 nucleotides are TGTGCCAGCGATCTAGGCGTCCTAGCGGGAGGCAATGAGCAGTTCTTC. Residues: CASDLGVLAGGNEQFF.

The genes are TRBV11-2 and TRBJ2-5; D could derive from TRBD1 or TRBD2 (5 bases each). CDR3 length: 14 residues. Germline V gives CDR1 SGHAT, CDR2 FQNNGV. V lost 0 bases and J lost 5, with 10 bases in between. Here the CDR3 reads CASSLDLEGETQYF. CDR3 DNA sequence: TGTGCCAGCAGCTTAGATCTTGAGGGGGAGACCCAGTACTTC. The entire variable domain, with the rest obtained from reference TRBV11-2 and TRBJ2-5, is as follows: EAGVAQSPRYKIIEKRQSVAFWCNPISGHATLYWYQQILGQGPKLLIQFQNNGVVDDSQLPKDRFSAERLKGVDSTLKIQPAKLEDSAVYLCASSLDLEGETQYFGPGTRLLVL.

The rearrangement links TRBV9 to TRBJ1-2; D possibly corresponds to TRBD1 (5 bases). The V end was cut by 3 bases, the J end by 2 bases, with 11 bases between. The germline CDR1 and CDR2 sequences are SGDLS and YYNGEE. The CDR3 spans 14 residues. The CDR3 DNA reads TGTGCCAGCAGCGCCCGCGGGGGGAACTATGGCTACACCTTC. Protein sequence: CASSARGGNYGYTF.

This chain connects TRBV10-3 to TRBJ1-1; D not resolved. The V gene lost 10 bases and the J gene lost 1 base, with 16 bases spanning the gap. Per the germline V gene, CDR1 is ENHRY and CDR2 is SYGVKD. This CDR3 has 14 amino acids. The CDR3 bases are TGTGCCACCCAGGAGAGGCGTGGGAACACTGAAGCTTTCTTT. This encodes CATQERRGNTEAFF.

This chain joins TRBV20-1 and TRBJ2-5, with 9 bases aligning to TRBD1. The CDR3 totals 14 residues. With 3 bases clipped from V and 1 base from J, the junction kept 3 bases outside the gene matches. Germline V lookup: CDR1 DFQATT, CDR2 SNEGSKA (reference sequence). The CDR3 is CSARATGGQETQYF. CDR3 DNA sequence: TGCAGTGCTAGGGCGACAGGGGGCCAAGAGACCCAGTACTTC.

The genes are TRBV5-1 and TRBJ1-2; 9 bases align to TRBD1. CDR1 and CDR2 (germline): SGHRS, YFSETQ. The V segment lost 3 bases and the J segment 6 bases; nucleotides outside the gene matches: 6. The CDR3 runs to 14 residues. For the CDR3, the DNA is TGCGCCAGCAGCTCAAGACAGGGGGTCGATGGCTACACCTTC. This sequence encodes CASSSRQGVDGYTF.

The chain employs TRBV6-4 and TRBJ2-7; weak D call: TRBD1 (5 bases). V was shortened by 4 bases and J by 0 bases, with 16 bases between the two germline ends. Germline-derived CDR1 and CDR2 are MRHNA and SNTAGT. The CDR3 spans 16 residues. The CDR3, as DNA: TGTGCCAGCAGTGGGTGTAGGCCAGGGCCCTCCTACGAGCAGTACTTC. Translation gives CASSGCRPGPSYEQYF.

This clonotype appeared once. This sequence joins TRBV7-2 and TRBJ2-1; 15 nucleotides align to TRBD2. Germline CDR1 SGHTA, CDR2 FQGNSA. V shed 5 bases, J shed 8 bases, and the junction held 10 bases outside the gene matches. The CDR3 consists of 17 residues. In DNA, the CDR3 is TGTGCCAGCAGCCTAGGACTAGCGGGAGGGTTGGGCGATGAGCAGTTCTTC. Residues: CASSLGLAGGLGDEQFF.

This chain joins TRBV14 and TRBJ1-3; D possibly corresponds to TRBD1 (5 bases). Germline loops: CDR1 SGHDN, CDR2 FVKESK. Trimming cost V 5 bases and J 2 bases, with 10 bases left between them. The CDR3 has 14 residues. In nucleotides, the CDR3 is TGTGCCAGCAGCAGAGGGGATACTGGAAACACCATATATTTT. It specifies CASSRGDTGNTIYF.

V gene TRBV5-6 combines with J gene TRBJ2-1; 9 bases agree with TRBD1. The germline V gene has CDR1 SGHDT and CDR2 YYEEEE. This CDR3 is 15 amino acids long. The V gene end was trimmed by 0 bases and the J gene end by 5 bases; junction bases not matched to a gene: 3. CDR3 nucleotides: TGTGCCAGCAGCTTGGAGACAGGGGGGGACAATGAGCAGTTCTTC. Its protein is CASSLETGGDNEQFF.

The chain recombines TRBV5-1 with TRBJ1-2; weak D call: TRBD1 (6 bases). Germline V lookup: CDR1 SGHRS, CDR2 YFSETQ. This CDR3 comprises 14 residues. V dropped 4 bases and J dropped 4 bases, with 14 bases sitting between them. The CDR3 bases are TGCGCCAGCAGCGCAAGTGACAGGAGCTATGGCTACACCTTC. Translation: CASSASDRSYGYTF. Using reference TRBV5-1 and TRBJ1-2 for the parts outside the CDR3, the full variable domain is KAGVTQTPRYLIKTRGQQVTLSCSPISGHRSVSWYQQTPGQGLQFLFEYFSETQRNKGNFPGRFSGRQFSNSRSEMNVSTLELGDSALYLCASSASDRSYGYTFGSGTRLTVV.

The chain has TRBV12-3 or TRBV12-4 and TRBJ2-5; the match to TRBD2 covers 13 bases. The CDR3 extends over 14 amino acids. V was clipped by 5 bases and J by 5 bases; unmatched bases: 2. CDR3 bases: TGTGCCAGCAGTATGACTAGCGGGGGGGAGACCCAGTACTTC. Translating it yields CASSMTSGGETQYF.

At least ten counts were recorded for this clonotype. The chain employs TRBV20-1 and TRBJ2-7; D is uncertain. V lost 6 bases, J lost 3 bases, and 15 bases lay in between. The germline V gene has CDR1 DFQATT and CDR2 SNEGSKA (reference sequence). CDR3 length: 13 residues. CDR3 sequence: CSAHSLLSYEQYF. The CDR3 nucleotides are TGCAGTGCCCACTCACTCCTCAGCTACGAGCAGTACTTC.

The chain recombines TRBV12-3 or TRBV12-4 with TRBJ2-5, with 9 bases identical to TRBD2. The DNA end favors TRBJ2-7, so the J call may be wrong. This CDR3 spans 15 amino acids. The CDR3 sequence is CASSPRGSGSYEQYF. As DNA, the CDR3 is TGTGCCAGCAGTCCCCGGGGTAGCGGGAGCTACGAGCAGTACTTC.

The V gene is TRBV3-1, the J gene TRBJ2-5; tentatively, D is TRBD1 (5 bases). V was pared by 1 base and J by 4 bases, with 25 bases between. This CDR3 has 19 amino acids. Germline CDR1 is LGHDT and CDR2 is YNNKEL (reference sequence). The CDR3 loop is CASSQALIGIPGARETQYF. The DNA of the CDR3 is TGTGCCAGCAGCCAAGCTCTCATCGGCATTCCTGGGGCTAGAGAGACCCAGTACTTC.

This clonotype has more than one count but fewer than ten. The chain is built from TRBV20-1 and TRBJ2-5; D perhaps matches TRBD1 (6 bases). The germline V and J ends were trimmed by 1 base and 3 bases, with 12 bases remaining between them. Germline V gene sequence: CDR1 DFQATT, CDR2 SNEGSKA (reference sequence). The CDR3 has 14 residues. Here the CDR3 DNA reads TGCAGTGCTAGAGTCGCGACAGGCGAAGAGACCCAGTACTTC. Residues: CSARVATGEETQYF.

This clonotype was picked up a small number of times. V and J are TRBV21-1 and TRBJ2-6; TRBD1 was called by the table and not checked on the DNA. TRBV21-1 corresponds to a pseudogene. This CDR3 is 20 amino acids long. CDR3 residues: CASSNIDSFPRTSGANVLTF. In DNA form, the CDR3 reads TGTGCCAGCAGCAACATCGACAGTTTTCCTCGTACGTCTGGGGCCAACGTCCTGACTTTC.

This clonotype has a single count. This rearrangement joins TRBV7-2 to TRBJ2-3; 13 nucleotides line up with TRBD2. V lost 5 bases to trimming and J lost 6 bases; unmatched junction nucleotides: 8. The length of the CDR3 is 16 residues. Germline V CDR1 and CDR2: SGHTA, FQGNSA. As DNA, the CDR3 is TGTGCCAGCAGCCCTGCACTAGCGGGGGGGCCCGATACGCAGTATTTT. Its translation is CASSPALAGGPDTQYF.

J is TRBJ2-1 and V is TRBV5-1; unclear D gene. The germline V gene encodes CDR1 SGHRS and CDR2 YFSETQ. The CDR3 has 12 amino acids. Trimming removed 1 base from V and 7 bases from J, with 6 bases in between. CDR3 DNA: TGCGCCAGCAGCTTGAACGGGAATGAGCAGTTCTTC. The encoded protein is CASSLNGNEQFF.

CDR3 DNA: TGCGCCAGCAGCTCCGAAGCGGGAACCCAAAGCGTTCAGTACTTC. The encoded protein is CASSSEAGTQSVQYF. The chain couples TRBV5-1 to TRBJ2-4; 7 bases are a match to TRBD2. The CDR3 is 15 amino acids. Germline values: CDR1 SGHRS, CDR2 YFSETQ. Trimming took 3 bases from V and 11 from J; bases not matched to a gene: 14. Using reference TRBV5-1 and TRBJ2-4 for the parts outside the CDR3, the full variable domain is KAGVTQTPRYLIKTRGQQVTLSCSPISGHRSVSWYQQTPGQGLQFLFEYFSETQRNKGNFPGRFSGRQFSNSRSEMNVSTLELGDSALYLCASSSEAGTQSVQYFGAGTRLSVL.

The chain uses TRBV2 and TRBJ2-7, with a tentative D call TRBD2 (5 bases). Germline V gives CDR1 SNHLY, CDR2 FYNNEI. The CDR3 spans 14 residues. Trimming cost V 7 bases and J 0 bases, with 13 bases left between them. For the CDR3, the DNA is TGTGCCAGCAAGCCGGGGAGTCCCTCCTACGAGCAGTACTTC. Residues: CASKPGSPSYEQYF. Combining the CDR3 with reference TRBV2 and TRBJ2-7 gives the whole variable domain EPEVTQTPSHQVTQMGQEVILRCVPISNHLYFYWYRQILGQKVEFLVSFYNNEISEKSEIFDDQFSVERPDGSNFTLKIRSTKLEDSAMYFCASKPGSPSYEQYFGPGTRLTVT.

V and J are TRBV28 and TRBJ1-6; D call uncertain. Germline CDR1 is MDHEN and CDR2 is SYDVKM. There are 17 residues in the CDR3. The germline V and J ends were trimmed by 0 bases and 4 bases, with 13 bases remaining between them. This chain's CDR3 is CASSLWVAIPYNSPLHF. The CDR3 bases are TGTGCCAGCAGTTTATGGGTCGCGATCCCTTATAATTCACCCCTCCACTTT. Combining the CDR3 with reference TRBV28 and TRBJ1-6 gives the whole variable domain DVKVTQSSRYLVKRTGEKVFLECVQDMDHENMFWYRQDPGLGLRLIYFSYDVKMKEKGDIPEGYSVSREKKERFSLILESASTNQTSMYLCASSLWVAIPYNSPLHFGNGTRLTVT.

This clonotype was seen only once. The genes are TRBV20-1 and TRBJ2-3; 8 nucleotides align to TRBD2. Looked up from germline, CDR1 is DFQATT and CDR2 is SNEGSKA (reference sequence). The CDR3 has 17 residues. The junction had 19 bases not matched to a gene; V was cut back by 6 bases and J by 5 bases. The CDR3: CSAKKYSGVGPLDTQYF. The CDR3, as DNA: TGCAGTGCGAAAAAATATAGCGGGGTGGGTCCCCTAGATACGCAGTATTTT.

V and J are TRBV12-3 or TRBV12-4 and TRBJ1-1; D ambiguous. Trimming removed 3 bases at V and 3 bases at J, with 11 bases between. The length of the CDR3 is 14 residues. CDR3 amino acids: CASSFPSLDTEAFF. The CDR3 nucleotides are TGTGCCAGCAGTTTTCCGAGTCTGGACACTGAAGCTTTCTTT.

In this sample, this clonotype turned up once. The gene calls are TRBV19 and TRBJ2-3; 7 bases are a match to TRBD2. The germline CDR1 and CDR2 sequences are LNHDA and SQIVND (reference sequence). The V and J ends lost 7 bases and 6 bases, in that order; junction bases with no gene match: 13. This CDR3 has 15 residues. The DNA of the CDR3 is TGTGCCAGTAATATCCGAGCGGGGTTCGGGGATACGCAGTATTTT. This encodes CASNIRAGFGDTQYF.

This clonotype was detected a few times. This rearrangement joins TRBV7-9 to TRBJ2-5; D might be TRBD2 (5 bases). Trimming removed 5 bases at V and 11 bases at J, with 15 bases between. There are 12 residues in the CDR3. CDR1 and CDR2 from the germline V gene are SEHNR and FQNEAQ (reference sequence). CDR3 nucleotides: TGTGCCAGCAGCACTGAAGGACTTGAGCAGTACTTC. Amino acids: CASSTEGLEQYF. The full variable domain, its missing parts supplied by reference TRBV7-9 and TRBJ2-5, is DTGVSQNPRHKITKRGQNVTFRCDPISEHNRLYWYRQTLGQGPEFLTYFQNEAQLEKSRLLSDRFSAERPKGSFSTLEIQRTEQGDSAMYLCASSTEGLEQYFGPGTRLLVL.